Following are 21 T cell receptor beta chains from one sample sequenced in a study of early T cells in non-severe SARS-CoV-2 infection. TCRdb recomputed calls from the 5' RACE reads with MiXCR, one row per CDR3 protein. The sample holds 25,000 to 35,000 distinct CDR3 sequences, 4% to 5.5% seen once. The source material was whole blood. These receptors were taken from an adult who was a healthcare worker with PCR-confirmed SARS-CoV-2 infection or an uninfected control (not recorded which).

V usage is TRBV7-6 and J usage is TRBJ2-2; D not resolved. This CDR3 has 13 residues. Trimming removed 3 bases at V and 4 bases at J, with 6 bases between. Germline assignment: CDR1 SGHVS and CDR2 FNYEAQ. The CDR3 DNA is TGTGCCAGCAGCTTTCTCGGCACCGGGGAGCTGTTTTTT. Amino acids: CASSFLGTGELFF.

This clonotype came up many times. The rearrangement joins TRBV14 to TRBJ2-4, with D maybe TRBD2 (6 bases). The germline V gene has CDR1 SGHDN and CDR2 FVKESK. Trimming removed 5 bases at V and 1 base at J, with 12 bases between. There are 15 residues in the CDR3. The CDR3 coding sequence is TGTGCCAGCAGCAATAGCGGAGCTGCCAAAAACATTCAGTACTTC. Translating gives CASSNSGAAKNIQYF.

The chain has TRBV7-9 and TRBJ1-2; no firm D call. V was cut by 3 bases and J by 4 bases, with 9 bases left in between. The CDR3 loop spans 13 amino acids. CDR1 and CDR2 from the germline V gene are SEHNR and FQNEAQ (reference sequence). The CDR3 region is CASSLGRAYGYTF. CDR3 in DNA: TGTGCCAGCAGCTTGGGGAGGGCCTATGGCTACACCTTC.

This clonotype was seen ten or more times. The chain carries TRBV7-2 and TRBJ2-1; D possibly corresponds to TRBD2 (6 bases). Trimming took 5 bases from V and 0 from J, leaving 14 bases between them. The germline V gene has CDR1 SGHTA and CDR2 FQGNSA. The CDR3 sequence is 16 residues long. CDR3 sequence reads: CASSPRGSGSYNEQFF. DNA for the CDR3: TGTGCCAGCAGCCCCCGGGGGTCAGGCTCCTACAATGAGCAGTTCTTC.

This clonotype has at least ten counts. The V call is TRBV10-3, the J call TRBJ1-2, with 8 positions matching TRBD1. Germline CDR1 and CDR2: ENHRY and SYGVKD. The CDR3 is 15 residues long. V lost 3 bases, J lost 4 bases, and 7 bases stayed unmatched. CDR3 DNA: TGTGCCATCAGTGATTCCCGGACAGGGTTCTATGGCTACACCTTC. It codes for CAISDSRTGFYGYTF.

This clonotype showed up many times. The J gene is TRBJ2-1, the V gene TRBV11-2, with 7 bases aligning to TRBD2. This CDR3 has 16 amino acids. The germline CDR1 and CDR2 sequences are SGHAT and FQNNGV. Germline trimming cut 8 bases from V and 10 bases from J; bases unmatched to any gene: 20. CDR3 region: CASVKRGQAWAGEQFF. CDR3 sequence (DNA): TGTGCCAGCGTAAAGCGGGGCCAAGCCTGGGCCGGGGAGCAGTTCTTC.

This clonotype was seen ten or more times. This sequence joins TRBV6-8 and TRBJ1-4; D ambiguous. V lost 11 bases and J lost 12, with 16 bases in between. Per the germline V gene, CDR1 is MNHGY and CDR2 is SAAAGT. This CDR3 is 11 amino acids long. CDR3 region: CARPGLEELFF. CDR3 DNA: TGTGCCCGCCCGGGGTTGGAGGAACTGTTTTTT.

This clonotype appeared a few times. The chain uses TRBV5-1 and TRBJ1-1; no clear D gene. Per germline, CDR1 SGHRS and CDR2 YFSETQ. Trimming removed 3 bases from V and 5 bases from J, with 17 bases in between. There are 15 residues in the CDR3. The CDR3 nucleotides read TGCGCCAGCAGCTCAGGACTGGATCGGGGAACTGAAGCTTTCTTT. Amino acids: CASSSGLDRGTEAFF.

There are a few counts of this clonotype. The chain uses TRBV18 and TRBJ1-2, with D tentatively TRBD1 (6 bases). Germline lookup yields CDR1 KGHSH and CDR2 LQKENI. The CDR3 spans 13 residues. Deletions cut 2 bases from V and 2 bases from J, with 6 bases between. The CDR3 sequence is CASSPGGNYGYTF. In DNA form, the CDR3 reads TGTGCCAGCTCACCAGGGGGCAACTATGGCTACACCTTC.

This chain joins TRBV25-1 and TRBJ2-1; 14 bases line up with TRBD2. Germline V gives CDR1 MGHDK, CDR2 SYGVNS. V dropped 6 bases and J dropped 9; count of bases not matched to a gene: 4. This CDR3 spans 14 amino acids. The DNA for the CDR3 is TGTGCCAGCAGCGGGACTAGCGGGAGTGTTGAGCAGTTCTTC. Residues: CASSGTSGSVEQFF.

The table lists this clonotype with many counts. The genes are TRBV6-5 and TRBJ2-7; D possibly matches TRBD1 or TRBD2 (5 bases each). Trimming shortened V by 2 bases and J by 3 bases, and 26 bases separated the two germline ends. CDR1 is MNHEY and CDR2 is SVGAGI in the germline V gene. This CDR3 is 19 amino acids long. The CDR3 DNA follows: TGTGCCAGCAGTTACGGTTCTTCCCTGGGCGGACGGGGCCACTACGAGCAGTACTTC. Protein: CASSYGSSLGGRGHYEQYF.

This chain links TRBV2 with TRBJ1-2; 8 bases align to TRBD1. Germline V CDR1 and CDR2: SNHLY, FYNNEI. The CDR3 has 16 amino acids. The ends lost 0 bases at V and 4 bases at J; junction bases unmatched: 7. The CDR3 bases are TGTGCCAGCAGTGAAGCCCAGCCGGACAGGGCCTATGGCTACACCTTC. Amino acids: CASSEAQPDRAYGYTF.

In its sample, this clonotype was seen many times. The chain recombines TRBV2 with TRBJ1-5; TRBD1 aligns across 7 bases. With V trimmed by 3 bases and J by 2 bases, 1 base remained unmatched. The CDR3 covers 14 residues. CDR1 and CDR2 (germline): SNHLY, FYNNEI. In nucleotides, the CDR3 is TGTGCCAGCAGTGAGGGACAGCGCAATCAGCCCCAGCATTTT. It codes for CASSEGQRNQPQHF.

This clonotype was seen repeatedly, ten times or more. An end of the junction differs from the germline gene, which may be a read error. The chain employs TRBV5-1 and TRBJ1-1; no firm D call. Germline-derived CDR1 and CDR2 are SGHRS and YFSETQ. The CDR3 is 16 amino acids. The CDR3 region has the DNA TGCGCCAGCAGCTTCGCGGGCGCTGTCAAGAACACTGAAGTTTTCTTT. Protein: CASSFAGAVKNTEVFF. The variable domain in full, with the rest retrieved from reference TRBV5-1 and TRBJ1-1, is KAGVTQTPRYLIKTRGQQVTLSCSPISGHRSVSWYQQTPGQGLQFLFEYFSETQRNKGNFPGRFSGRQFSNSRSEMNVSTLELGDSALYLCASSFAGAVKNTEVFFGQGTRLTVV.

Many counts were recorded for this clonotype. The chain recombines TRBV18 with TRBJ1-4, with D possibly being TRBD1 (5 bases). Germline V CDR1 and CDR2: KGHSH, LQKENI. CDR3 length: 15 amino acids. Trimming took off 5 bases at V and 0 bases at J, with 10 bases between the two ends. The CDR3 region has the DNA TGTGCCAGCTCAATTGACAGAGCAACTAATGAAAAACTGTTTTTT. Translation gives CASSIDRATNEKLFF.

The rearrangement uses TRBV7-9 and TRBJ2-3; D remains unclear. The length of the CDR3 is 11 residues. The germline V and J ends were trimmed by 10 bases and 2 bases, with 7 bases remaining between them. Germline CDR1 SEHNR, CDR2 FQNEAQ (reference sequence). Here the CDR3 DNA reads TGTGCCACCGTATTCACAGATACGCAGTATTTT. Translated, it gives CATVFTDTQYF.

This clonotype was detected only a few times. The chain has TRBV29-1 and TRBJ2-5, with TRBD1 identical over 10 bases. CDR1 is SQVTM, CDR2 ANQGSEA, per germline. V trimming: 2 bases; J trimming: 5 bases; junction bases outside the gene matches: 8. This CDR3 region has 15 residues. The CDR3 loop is CSVEPDRGRGETQYF. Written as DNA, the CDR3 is TGCAGCGTTGAACCCGACAGGGGGCGCGGGGAGACCCAGTACTTC.

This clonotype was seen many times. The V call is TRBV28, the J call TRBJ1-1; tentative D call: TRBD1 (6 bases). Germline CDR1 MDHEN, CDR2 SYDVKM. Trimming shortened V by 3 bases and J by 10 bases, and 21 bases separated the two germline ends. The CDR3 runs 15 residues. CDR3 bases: TGTGCCAGCAGTTTTGGGGGGCGGATGGATGTCGGAGCTTTCTTT. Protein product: CASSFGGRMDVGAFF.

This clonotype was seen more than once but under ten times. CDR3 sequence (DNA): TGCAGCGTGGGGGGCGGAGGGGCCTCCTACGAGCAGTACTTC. Protein: CSVGGGGASYEQYF. This sequence joins TRBV29-1 and TRBJ2-7, with D perhaps matching TRBD1 or TRBD2 (6 bases each). CDR1 and CDR2 from the germline V gene are SQVTM and ANQGSEA. The CDR3 contains 14 residues. Trimming stripped 6 bases from V and 0 bases from J, with 15 bases between.

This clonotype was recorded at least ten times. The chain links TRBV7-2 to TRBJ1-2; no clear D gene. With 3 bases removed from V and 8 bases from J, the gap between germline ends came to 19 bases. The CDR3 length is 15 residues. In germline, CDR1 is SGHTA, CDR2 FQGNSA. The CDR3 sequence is CASSFSPTGGWGYTF. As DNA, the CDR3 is TGTGCCAGCAGCTTCTCTCCCACCGGCGGATGGGGCTACACCTTC.

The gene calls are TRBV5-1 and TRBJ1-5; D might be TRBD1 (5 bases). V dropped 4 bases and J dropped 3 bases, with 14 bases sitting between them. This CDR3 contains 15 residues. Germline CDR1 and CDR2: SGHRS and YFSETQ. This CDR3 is CASSAMGLINQPQHF. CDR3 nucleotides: TGCGCCAGCAGCGCGATGGGACTCATCAATCAGCCCCAGCATTTT.